Listed here is a single TCR beta chain. Its antigen remains unknown. TCRdb analysed the 5' RACE reads with MiXCR anew, one entry per CDR3 protein. The sample includes about 290,000 distinct CDR3 sequences, approximately 15% of them seen just once. These data come from a study of T-cell memory formation after mild COVID-19. CDR1 is SGHRS and CDR2 is YFSETQ in the germline V gene. The CDR3 is made up of 15 amino acids. The J segment lost 2 bases and the V segment lost 4 bases, leaving 5 bases of the junction unmatched. Study outcomes and limitations: Pre-infection memory harbored some responding clones, suggesting cross-reactive memory joined.

The sequencing input was PBMCs or a T cell subset sorted from them (not recorded which). This TCR came from a man aged 18 to 30 who had mild COVID-19 (a few samples of this study predate the infection). Cell type and time point are not known. This chain joins TRBV5-1 and TRBJ2-1, with 8 bases lining up with TRBD1. The CDR3 spells CASSTRQGTYNEQFF. CDR3 sequence (DNA): TGCGCCAGCAGCACTCGACAGGGGACCTACAATGAGCAGTTCTTC.